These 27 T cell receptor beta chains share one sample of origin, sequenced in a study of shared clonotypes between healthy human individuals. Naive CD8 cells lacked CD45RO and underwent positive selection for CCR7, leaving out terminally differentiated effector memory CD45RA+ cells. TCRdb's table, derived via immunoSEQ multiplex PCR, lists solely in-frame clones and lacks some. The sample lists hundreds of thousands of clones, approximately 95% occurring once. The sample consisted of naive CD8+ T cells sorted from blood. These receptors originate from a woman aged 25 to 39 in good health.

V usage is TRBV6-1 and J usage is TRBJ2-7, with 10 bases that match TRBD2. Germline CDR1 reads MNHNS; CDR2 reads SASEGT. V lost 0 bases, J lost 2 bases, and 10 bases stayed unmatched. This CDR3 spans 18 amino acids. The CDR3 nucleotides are TGTGCCAGCAGTGAAGCCACCTTCCAGCGGGAGGGCCCCTACGAGCAGTACTTC. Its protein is CASSEATFQREGPYEQYF.

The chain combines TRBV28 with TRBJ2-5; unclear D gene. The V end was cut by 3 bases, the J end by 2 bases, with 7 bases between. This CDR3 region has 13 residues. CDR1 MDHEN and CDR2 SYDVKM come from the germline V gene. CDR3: CASSFAQQETQYF. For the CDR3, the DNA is TGTGCCAGCAGTTTTGCACAGCAAGAGACCCAGTACTTC.

CDR3 nucleotides: TGTGCCAGCTTCTCCTACGAGCAGTACTTC. Residues: CASFSYEQYF. J is TRBJ2-7 and V is TRBV6-1; D is undetermined. Germline V gene lookup returns CDR1 MNHNS and CDR2 SASEGT. This CDR3 region has 10 residues. Trimming took 8 bases from V and 0 from J, leaving 2 bases between them.

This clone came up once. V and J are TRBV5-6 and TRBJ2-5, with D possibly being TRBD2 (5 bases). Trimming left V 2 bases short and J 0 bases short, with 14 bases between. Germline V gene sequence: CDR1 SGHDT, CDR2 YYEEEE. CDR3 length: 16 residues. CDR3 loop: CASSFLSGANQETQYF. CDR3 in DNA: TGTGCCAGCAGCTTCTTGAGCGGAGCCAACCAAGAGACCCAGTACTTC.

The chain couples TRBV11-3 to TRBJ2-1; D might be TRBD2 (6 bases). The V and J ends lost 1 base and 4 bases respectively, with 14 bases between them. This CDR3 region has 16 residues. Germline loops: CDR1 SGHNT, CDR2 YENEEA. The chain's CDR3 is CASSLGGRAGYNEQFF. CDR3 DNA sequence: TGTGCCAGCAGCTTAGGTGGCAGGGCGGGGTACAATGAGCAGTTCTTC.

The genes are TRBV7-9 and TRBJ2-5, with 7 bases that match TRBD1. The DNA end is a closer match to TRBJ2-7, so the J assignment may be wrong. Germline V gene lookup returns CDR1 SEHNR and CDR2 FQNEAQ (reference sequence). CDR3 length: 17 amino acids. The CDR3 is CASSSTFLGQATYEQYF. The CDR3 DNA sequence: TGTGCCAGCAGCTCTACCTTCTTAGGACAGGCTACCTACGAGCAGTACTTC.

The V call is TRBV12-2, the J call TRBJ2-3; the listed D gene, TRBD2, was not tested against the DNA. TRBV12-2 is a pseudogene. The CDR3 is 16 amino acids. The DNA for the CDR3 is TGTGCAAGTCGCTTAGAAGGCGGGACTAGCACAGATACGCAGTATTTT. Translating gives CASRLEGGTSTDTQYF.

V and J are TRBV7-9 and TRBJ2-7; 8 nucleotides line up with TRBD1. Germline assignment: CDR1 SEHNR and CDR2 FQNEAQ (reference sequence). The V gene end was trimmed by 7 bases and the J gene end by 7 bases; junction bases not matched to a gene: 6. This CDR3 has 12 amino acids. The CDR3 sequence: CASTGGSVEQYF. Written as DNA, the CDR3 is TGTGCCAGCACAGGGGGCTCGGTGGAGCAGTACTTC.

CDR3 loop: CASSLSGSRQITNYGYTF. The CDR3 coding sequence is TGTGCCAGCAGCCTATCAGGCTCGAGGCAGATAACTAACTATGGCTACACCTTC. The V call is TRBV7-8, the J call TRBJ1-2; D gene uncertain. Germline assignment: CDR1 SGHVS and CDR2 FQNEAQ. V lost 5 bases and J 0 bases, leaving 22 bases between the germline ends. The CDR3 has 18 amino acids.

The CDR3 nucleotides read TGTGCCAGTAGCCCGGTTGGGGGAAATAATTCACCCCTCCACTTT. Amino acids: CASSPVGGNNSPLHF. The chain employs TRBV19 and TRBJ1-6; D perhaps matches TRBD1 (5 bases). Trimming cost V 6 bases and J 5 bases, with 14 bases left between them. The CDR3 runs 15 residues. Germline lookup yields CDR1 LNHDA and CDR2 SQIVND (reference sequence).

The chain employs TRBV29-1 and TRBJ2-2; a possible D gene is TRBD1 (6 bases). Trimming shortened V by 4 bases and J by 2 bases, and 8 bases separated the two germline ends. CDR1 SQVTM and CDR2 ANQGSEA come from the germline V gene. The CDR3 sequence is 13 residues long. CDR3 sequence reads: CSVGDTNTGELFF. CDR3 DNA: TGCAGCGTTGGGGACACTAACACCGGGGAGCTGTTTTTT.

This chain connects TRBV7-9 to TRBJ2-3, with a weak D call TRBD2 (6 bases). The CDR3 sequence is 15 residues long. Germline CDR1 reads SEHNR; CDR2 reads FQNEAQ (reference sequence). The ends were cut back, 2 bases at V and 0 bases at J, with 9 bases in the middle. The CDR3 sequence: CASSLYGGSTDTQYF. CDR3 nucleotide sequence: TGTGCCAGCAGCTTATACGGGGGAAGCACAGATACGCAGTATTTT.

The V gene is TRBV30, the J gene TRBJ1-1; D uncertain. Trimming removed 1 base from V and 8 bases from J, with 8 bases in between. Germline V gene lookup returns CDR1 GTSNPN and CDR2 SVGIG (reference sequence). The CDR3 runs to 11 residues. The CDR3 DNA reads TGTGCCTGGAGTGGTGGGTCAGAAGCTTTCTTT. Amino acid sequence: CAWSGGSEAFF.

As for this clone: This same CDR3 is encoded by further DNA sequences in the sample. CDR3 protein: CASSMAGGTDTQYF. The DNA of the CDR3 is TGTGCCAGTAGTATGGCCGGGGGCACAGATACGCAGTATTTT. This chain uses TRBV19 with TRBJ2-3, with a weak D call TRBD2 (5 bases). The CDR3 length is 14 residues. With 3 bases removed from V and 1 base from J, the gap between germline ends came to 8 bases. CDR1 is LNHDA and CDR2 is SQIVND in the germline V gene (reference sequence).

This chain's CDR3 is CASSPSVGGYEQYF. The CDR3 nucleotides read TGTGCCAGCAGTCCGTCGGTGGGTGGCTACGAGCAGTACTTC. The chain is built from TRBV6-5 and TRBJ2-7, with no clear D. V dropped 5 bases and J dropped 3 bases, with 14 bases sitting between them. The CDR3 has 14 residues. Germline CDR1 MNHEY, CDR2 SVGAGI.

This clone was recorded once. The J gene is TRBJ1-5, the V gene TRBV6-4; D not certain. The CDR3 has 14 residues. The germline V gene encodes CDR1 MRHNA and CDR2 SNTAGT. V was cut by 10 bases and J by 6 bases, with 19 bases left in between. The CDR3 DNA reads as TGTGCCATCCCCGGAGCCAGGCCGCGTCAGCCCCAGCATTTT. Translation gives CAIPGARPRQPQHF.

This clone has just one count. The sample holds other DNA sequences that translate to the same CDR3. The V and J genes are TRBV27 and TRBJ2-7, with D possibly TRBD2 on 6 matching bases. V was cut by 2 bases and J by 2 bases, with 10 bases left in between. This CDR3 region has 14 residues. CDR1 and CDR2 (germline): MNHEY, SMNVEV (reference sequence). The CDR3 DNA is TGTGCCAGCAGTTTAGGCCTAGCGACCTACGAGCAGTACTTC. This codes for CASSLGLATYEQYF.

The CDR3 DNA follows: TGTGCCAGCAGTGGAGGGGACACCGGGGAGCTGTTTTTT. Translation gives CASSGGDTGELFF. The chain links TRBV6-1 to TRBJ2-2; the D call may be TRBD1 or TRBD2 (5 bases each). Germline assignment: CDR1 MNHNS and CDR2 SASEGT. The CDR3 totals 13 residues. With 4 bases removed from V and 3 bases from J, the gap between germline ends came to 6 bases.

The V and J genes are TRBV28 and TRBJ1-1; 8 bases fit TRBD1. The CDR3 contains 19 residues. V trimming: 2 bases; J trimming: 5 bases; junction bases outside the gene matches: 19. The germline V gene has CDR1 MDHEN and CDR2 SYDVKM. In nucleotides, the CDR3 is TGTGCCAGCAGTTTACCGATCGCCTTATCTACAGGGGGAAGGACTGAAGCTTTCTTT. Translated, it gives CASSLPIALSTGGRTEAFF.

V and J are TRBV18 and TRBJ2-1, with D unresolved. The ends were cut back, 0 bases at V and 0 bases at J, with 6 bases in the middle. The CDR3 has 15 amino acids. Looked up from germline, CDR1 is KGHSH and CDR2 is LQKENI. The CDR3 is CASSPPMSSYNEQFF. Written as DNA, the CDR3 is TGTGCCAGCTCACCACCCATGAGCTCCTACAATGAGCAGTTCTTC.

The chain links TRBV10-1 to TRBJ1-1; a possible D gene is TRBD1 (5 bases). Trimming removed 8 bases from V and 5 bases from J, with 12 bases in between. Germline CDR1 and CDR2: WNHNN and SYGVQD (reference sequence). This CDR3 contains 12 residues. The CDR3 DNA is TGCGCCAGCGGGGACGTAGGTACTGAAGCTTTCTTT. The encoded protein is CASGDVGTEAFF.

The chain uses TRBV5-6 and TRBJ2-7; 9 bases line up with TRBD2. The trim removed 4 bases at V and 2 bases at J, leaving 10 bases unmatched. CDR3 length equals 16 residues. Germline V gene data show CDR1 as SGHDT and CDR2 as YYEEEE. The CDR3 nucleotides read TGTGCCAGCAGCGGAACTGGACTAGCGAGAACCTACGAGCAGTACTTC. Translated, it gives CASSGTGLARTYEQYF.

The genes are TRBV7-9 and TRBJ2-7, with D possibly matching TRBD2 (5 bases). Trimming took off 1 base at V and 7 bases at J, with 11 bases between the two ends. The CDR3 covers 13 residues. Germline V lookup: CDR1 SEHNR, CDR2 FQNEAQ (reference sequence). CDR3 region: CASSLGGPQEQYF. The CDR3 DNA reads TGTGCCAGCAGCTTAGGCGGGCCGCAGGAGCAGTACTTC.

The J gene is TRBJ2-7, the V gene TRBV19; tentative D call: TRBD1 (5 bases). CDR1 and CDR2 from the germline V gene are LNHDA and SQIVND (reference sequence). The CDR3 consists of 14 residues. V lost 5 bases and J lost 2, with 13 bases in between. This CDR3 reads CASSLGQGAYEQYF. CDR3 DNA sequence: TGTGCCAGTAGTTTGGGCCAAGGGGCCTACGAGCAGTACTTC. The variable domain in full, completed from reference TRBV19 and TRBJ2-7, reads DGGITQSPKYLFRKEGQNVTLSCEQNLNHDAMYWYRQDPGQGLRLIYYSQIVNDFQKGDIAEGYSVSREKKESFPLTVTSAQKNPTAFYLCASSLGQGAYEQYFGPGTRLTVT.

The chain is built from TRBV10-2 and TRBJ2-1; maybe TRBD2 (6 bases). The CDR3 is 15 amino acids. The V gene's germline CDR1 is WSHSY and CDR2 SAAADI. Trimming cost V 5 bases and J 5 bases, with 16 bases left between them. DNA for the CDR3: TGCGCCAGCAGTCGTAGGGAGGACCGTAACAATGAGCAGTTCTTC. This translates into CASSRREDRNNEQFF.

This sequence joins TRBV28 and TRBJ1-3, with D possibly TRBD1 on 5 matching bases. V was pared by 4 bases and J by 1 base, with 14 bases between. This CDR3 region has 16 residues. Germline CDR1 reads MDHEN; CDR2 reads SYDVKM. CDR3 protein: CASSWGGRISGNTIYF. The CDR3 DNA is TGTGCCAGCAGTTGGGGGGGTAGGATATCTGGAAACACCATATATTTT.

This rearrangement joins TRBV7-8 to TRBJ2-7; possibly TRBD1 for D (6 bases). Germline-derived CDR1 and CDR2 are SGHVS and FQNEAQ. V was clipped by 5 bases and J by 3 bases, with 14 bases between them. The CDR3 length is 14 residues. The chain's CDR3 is CASSPPGQIYEQYF. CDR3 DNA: TGTGCCAGCAGCCCTCCAGGACAGATCTACGAGCAGTACTTC.